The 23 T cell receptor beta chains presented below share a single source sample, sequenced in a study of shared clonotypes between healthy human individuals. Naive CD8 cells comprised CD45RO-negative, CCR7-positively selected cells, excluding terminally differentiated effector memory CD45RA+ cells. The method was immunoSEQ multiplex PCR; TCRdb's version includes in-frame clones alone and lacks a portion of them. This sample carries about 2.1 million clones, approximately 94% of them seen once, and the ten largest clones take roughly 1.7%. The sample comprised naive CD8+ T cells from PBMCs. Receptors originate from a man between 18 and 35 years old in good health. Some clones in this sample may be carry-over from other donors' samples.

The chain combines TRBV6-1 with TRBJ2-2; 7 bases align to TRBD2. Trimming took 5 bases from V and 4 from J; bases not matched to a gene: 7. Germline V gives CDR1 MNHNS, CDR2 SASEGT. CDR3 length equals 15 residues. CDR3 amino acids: CASSTAGRPTGELFF. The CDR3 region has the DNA TGTGCCAGCAGTACAGCGGGGAGGCCCACCGGGGAGCTGTTTTTT.

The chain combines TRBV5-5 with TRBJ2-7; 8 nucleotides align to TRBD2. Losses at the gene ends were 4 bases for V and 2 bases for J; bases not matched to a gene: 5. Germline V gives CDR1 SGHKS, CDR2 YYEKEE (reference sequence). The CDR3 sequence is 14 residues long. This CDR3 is CASSPGRGTYEQYF. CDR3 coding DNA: TGTGCCAGCAGCCCCGGGAGGGGAACCTACGAGCAGTACTTC. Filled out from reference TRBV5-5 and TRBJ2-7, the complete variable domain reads DAGVTQSPTHLIKTRGQQVTLRCSPISGHKSVSWYQQVLGQGPQFIFQYYEKEERGRGNFPDRFSARQFPNYSSELNVNALLLGDSALYLCASSPGRGTYEQYFGPGTRLTVT.

For the CDR3, the DNA is TGTGCCAGCAGCGTAGTTCTCCGAGACAGGGGATGGGATAGCGAGCAGTACTTC. It translates to CASSVVLRDRGWDSEQYF. The chain employs TRBV9 and TRBJ2-7; TRBD1 matches 8 bases. V was clipped by 0 bases and J by 6 bases; unmatched bases: 17. This CDR3 spans 18 amino acids. Germline V CDR1 and CDR2: SGDLS, YYNGEE.

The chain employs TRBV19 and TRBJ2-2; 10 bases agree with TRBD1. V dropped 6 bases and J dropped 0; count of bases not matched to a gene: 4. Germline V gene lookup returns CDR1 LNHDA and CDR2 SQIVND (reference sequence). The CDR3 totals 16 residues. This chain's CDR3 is CASSSTGGANTGELFF. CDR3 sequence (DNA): TGTGCCAGTAGCTCGACAGGGGGCGCGAACACCGGGGAGCTGTTTTTT.

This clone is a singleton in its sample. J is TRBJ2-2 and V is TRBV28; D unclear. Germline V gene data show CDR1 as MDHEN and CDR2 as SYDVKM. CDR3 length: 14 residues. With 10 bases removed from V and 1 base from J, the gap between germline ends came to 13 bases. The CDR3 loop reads CATRVDGNTGELFF. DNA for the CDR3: TGTGCCACCCGAGTGGACGGGAACACCGGGGAGCTGTTTTTT.

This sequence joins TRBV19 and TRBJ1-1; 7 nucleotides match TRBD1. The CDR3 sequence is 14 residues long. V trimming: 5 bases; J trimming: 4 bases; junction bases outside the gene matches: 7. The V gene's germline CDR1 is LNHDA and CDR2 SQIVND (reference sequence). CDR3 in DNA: TGTGCCAGTAGTCTAGGGACAGAGACCACTGAAGCTTTCTTT. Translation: CASSLGTETTEAFF.

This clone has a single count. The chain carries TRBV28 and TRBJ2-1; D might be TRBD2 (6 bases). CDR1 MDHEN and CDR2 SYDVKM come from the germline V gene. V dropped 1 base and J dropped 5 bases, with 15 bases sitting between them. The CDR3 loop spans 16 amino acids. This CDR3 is CASSLLGLTVDNEQFF. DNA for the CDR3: TGTGCCAGCAGTTTATTGGGACTCACCGTAGACAATGAGCAGTTCTTC.

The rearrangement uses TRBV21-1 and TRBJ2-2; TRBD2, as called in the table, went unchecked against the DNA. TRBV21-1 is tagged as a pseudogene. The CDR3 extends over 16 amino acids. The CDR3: CASSLRTSGSARELFF. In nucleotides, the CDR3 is TGTGCCAGCAGCCTGAGGACTAGCGGGAGTGCCCGGGAGCTGTTTTTT.

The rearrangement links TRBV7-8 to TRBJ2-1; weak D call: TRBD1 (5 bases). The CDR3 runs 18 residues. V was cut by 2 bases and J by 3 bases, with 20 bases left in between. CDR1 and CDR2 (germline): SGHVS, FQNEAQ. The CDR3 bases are TGTGCCAGCAGCTTACCACCCTGGGGCGGATCAGGCTACAATGAGCAGTTCTTC. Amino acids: CASSLPPWGGSGYNEQFF.

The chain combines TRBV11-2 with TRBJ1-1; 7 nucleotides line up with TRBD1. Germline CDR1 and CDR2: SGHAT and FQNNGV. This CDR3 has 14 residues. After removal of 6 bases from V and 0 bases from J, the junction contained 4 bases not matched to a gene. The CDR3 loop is CASSYRGLNTEAFF. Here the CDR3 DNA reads TGTGCCAGCAGTTACAGGGGACTGAACACTGAAGCTTTCTTT.

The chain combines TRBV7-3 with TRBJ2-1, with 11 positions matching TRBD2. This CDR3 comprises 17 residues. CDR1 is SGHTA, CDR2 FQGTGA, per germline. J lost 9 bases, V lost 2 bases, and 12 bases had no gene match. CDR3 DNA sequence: TGTGCCAGCAGCTTAGGCCCCATAGCGGGAGGGCCGGGTGAGCAGTTCTTC. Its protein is CASSLGPIAGGPGEQFF.

CDR3 sequence (DNA): TGTGCCAGCAGTCACAGGGGGCGCGGAGCTTTCTTT. It specifies CASSHRGRGAFF. The J gene is TRBJ1-1, the V gene TRBV28; 9 nucleotides align to TRBD1. CDR3 length: 12 residues. Looked up from germline, CDR1 is MDHEN and CDR2 is SYDVKM. V lost 5 bases to trimming and J lost 10 bases; unmatched junction nucleotides: 5.

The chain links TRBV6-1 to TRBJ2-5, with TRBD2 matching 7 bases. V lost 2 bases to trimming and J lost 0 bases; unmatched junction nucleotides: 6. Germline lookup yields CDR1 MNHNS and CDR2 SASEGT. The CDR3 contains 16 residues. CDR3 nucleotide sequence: TGTGCCAGCAGTGAACCTCCCGCGGGGGACCAAGAGACCCAGTACTTC. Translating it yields CASSEPPAGDQETQYF.

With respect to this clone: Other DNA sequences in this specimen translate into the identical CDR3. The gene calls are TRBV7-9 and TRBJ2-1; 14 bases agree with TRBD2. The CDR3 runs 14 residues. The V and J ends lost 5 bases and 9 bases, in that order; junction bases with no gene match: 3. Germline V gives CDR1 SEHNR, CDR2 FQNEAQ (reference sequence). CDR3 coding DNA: TGTGCCAGCAGCCTAGGACTAGCGGGAGGTGAGCAGTTCTTC. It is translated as CASSLGLAGGEQFF.

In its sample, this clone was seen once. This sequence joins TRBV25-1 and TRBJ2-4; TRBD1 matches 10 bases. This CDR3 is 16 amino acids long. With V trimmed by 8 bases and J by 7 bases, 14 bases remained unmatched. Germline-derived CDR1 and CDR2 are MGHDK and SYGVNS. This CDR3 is CASGTGTGARWNIQYF. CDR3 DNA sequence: TGTGCCAGCGGAACCGGGACAGGGGCACGATGGAACATTCAGTACTTC.

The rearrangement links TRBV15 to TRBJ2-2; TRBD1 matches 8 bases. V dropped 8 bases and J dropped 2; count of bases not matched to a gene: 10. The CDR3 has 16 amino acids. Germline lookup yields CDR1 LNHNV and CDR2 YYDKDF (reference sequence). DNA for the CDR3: TGTGCCACCTTAGGAGACCAGGGGGCCAACACCGGGGAGCTGTTTTTT. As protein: CATLGDQGANTGELFF.

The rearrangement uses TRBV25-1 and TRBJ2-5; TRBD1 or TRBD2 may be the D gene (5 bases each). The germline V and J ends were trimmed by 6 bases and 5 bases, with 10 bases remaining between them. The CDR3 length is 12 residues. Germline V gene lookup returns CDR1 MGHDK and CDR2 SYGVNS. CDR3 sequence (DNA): TGTGCCAGCAGACCAGGGACGGAGACCCAGTACTTC. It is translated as CASRPGTETQYF.

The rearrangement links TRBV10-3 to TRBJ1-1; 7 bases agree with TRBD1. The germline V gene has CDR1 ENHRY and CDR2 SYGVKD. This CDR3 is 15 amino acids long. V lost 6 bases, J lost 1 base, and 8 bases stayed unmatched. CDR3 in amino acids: CAIRKPGQRNTEAFF. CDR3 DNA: TGTGCCATCAGAAAACCGGGACAGAGGAACACTGAAGCTTTCTTT.

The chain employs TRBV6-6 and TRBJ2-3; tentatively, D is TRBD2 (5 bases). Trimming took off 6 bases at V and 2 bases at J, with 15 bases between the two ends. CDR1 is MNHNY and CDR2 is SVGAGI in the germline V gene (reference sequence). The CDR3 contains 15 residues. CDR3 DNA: TGTGCCAGCAGAAACCCAGCGGTAAACACAGATACGCAGTATTTT. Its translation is CASRNPAVNTDTQYF.

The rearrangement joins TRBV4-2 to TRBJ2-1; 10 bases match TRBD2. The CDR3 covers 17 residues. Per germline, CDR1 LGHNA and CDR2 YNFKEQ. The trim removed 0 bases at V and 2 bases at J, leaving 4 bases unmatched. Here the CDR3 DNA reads TGTGCCAGCAGCCAAGACGGACTAGCGGACGCCTACAATGAGCAGTTCTTC. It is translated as CASSQDGLADAYNEQFF.

For the CDR3, the DNA is TGTGCCAGCAGCCCCCTACGGACAGGGCATAACTATGGCTACACCTTC. It is translated as CASSPLRTGHNYGYTF. The chain employs TRBV16 and TRBJ1-2, with TRBD1 matching over 8 bases. Losses at the gene ends were 4 bases for V and 1 base for J; bases not matched to a gene: 8. Germline values: CDR1 KGHSY, CDR2 FQNENV. The CDR3 has 16 residues.

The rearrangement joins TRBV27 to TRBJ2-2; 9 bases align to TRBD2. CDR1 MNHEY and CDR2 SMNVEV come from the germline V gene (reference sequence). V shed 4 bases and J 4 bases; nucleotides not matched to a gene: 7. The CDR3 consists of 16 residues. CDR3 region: CASSWAGGRLTGELFF. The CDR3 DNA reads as TGTGCCAGCAGTTGGGCGGGGGGGAGACTCACCGGGGAGCTGTTTTTT.

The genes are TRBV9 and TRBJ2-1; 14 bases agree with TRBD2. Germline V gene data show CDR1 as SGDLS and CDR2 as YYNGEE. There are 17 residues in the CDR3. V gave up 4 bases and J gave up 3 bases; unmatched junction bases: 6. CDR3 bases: TGTGCCAGCAGCCTACGGACTAGCGGGGGGCTCTACAATGAGCAGTTCTTC. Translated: CASSLRTSGGLYNEQFF.